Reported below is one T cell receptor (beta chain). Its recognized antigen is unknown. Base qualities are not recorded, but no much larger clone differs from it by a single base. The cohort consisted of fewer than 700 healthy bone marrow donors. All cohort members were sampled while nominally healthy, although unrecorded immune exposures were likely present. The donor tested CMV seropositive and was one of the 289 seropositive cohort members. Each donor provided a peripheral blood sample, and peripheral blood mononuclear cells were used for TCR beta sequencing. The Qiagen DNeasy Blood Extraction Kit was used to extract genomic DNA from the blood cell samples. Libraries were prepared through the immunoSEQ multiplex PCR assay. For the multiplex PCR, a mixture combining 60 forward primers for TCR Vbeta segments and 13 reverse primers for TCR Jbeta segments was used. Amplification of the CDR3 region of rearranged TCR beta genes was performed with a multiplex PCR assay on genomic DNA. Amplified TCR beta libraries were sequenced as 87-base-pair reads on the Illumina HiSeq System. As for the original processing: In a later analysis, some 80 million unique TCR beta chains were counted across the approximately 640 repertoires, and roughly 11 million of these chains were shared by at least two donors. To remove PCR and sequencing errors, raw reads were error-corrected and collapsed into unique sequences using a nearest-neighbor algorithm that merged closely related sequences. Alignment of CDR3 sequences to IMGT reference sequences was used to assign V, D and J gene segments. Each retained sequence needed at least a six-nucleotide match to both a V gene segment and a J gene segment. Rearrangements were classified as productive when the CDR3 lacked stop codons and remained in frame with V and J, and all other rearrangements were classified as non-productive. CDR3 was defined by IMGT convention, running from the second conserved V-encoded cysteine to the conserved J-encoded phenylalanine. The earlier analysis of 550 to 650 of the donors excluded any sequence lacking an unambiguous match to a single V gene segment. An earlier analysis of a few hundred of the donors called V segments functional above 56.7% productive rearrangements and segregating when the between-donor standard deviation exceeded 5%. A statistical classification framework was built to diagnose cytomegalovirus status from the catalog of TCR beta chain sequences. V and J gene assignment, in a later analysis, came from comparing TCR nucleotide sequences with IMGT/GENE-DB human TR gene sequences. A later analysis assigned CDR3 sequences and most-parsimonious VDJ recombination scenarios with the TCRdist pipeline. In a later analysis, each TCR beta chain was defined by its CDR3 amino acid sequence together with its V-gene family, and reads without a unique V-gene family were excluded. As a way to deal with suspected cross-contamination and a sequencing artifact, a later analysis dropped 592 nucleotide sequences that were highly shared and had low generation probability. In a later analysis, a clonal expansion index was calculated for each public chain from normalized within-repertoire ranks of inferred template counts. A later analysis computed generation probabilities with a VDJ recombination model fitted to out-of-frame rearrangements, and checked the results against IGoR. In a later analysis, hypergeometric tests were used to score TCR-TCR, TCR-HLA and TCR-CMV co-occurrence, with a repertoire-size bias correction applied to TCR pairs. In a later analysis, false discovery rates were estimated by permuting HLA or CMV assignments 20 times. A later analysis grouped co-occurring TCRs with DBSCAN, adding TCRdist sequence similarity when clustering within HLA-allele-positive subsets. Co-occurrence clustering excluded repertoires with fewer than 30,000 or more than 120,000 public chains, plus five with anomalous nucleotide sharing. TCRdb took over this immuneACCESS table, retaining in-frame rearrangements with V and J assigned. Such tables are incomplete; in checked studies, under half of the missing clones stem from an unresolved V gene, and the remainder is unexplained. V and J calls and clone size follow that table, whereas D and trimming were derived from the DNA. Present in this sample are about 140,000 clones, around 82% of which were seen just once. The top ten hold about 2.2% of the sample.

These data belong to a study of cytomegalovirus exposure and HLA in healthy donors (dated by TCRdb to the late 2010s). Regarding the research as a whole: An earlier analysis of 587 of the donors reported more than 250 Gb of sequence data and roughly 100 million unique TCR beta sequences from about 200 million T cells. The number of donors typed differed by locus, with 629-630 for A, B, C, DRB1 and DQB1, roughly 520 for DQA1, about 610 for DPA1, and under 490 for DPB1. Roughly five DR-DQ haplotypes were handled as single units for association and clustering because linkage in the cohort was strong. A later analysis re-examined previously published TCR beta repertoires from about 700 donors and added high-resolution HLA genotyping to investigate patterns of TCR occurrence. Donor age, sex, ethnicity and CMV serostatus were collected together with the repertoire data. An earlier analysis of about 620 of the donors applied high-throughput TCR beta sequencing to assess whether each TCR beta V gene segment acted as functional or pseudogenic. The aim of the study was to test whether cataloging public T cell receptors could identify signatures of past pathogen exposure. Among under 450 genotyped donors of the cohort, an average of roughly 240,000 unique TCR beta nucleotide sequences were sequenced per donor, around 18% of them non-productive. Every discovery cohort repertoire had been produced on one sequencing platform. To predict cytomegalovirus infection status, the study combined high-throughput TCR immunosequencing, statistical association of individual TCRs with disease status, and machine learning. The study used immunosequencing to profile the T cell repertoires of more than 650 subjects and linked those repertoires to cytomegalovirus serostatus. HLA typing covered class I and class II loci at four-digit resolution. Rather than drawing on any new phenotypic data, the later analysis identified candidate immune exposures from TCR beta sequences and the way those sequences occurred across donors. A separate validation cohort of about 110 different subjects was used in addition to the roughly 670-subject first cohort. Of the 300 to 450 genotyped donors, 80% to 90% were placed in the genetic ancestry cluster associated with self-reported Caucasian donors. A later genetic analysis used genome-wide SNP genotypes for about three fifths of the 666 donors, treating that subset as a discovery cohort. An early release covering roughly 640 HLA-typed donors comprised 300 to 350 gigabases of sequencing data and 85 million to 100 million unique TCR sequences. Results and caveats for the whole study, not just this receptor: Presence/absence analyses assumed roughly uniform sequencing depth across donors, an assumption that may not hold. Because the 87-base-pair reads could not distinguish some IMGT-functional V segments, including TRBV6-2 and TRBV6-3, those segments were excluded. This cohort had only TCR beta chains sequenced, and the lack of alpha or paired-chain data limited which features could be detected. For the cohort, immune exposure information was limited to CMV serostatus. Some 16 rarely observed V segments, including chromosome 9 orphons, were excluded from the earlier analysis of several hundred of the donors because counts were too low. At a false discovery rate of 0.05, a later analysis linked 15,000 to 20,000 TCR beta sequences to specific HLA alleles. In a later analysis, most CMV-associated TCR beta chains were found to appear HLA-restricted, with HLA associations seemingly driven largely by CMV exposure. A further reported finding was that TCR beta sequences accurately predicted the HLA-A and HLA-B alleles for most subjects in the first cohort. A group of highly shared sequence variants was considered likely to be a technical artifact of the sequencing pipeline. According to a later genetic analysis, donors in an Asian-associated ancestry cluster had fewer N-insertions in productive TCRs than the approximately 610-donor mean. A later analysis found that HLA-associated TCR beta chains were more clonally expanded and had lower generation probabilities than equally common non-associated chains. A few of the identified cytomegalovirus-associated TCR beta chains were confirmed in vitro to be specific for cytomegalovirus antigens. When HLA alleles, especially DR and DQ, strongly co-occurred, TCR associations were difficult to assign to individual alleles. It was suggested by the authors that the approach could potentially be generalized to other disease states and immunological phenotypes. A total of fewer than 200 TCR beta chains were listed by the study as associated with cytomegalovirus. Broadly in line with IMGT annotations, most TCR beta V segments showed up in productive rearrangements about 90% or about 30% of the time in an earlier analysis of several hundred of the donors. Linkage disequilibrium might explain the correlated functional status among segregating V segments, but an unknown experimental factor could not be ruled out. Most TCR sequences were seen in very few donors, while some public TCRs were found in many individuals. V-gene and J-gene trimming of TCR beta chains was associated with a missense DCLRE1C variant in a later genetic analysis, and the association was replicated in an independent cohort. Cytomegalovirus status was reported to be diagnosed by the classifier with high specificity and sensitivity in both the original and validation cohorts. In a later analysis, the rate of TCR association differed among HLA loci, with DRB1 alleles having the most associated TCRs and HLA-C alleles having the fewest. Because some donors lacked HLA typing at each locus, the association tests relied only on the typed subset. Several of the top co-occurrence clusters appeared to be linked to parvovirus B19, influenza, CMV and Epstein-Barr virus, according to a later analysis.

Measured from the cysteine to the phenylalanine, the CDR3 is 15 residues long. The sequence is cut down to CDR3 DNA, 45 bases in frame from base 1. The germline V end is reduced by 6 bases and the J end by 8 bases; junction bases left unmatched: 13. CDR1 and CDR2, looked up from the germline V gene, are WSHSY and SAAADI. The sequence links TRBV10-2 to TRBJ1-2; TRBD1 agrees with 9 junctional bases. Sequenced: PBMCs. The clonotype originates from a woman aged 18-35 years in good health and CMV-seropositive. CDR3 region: CASRSRTRTGDGYTF. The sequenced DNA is TGCGCCAGCAGATCCCGCACCCGGACAGGGGACGGCTACACCTTC.